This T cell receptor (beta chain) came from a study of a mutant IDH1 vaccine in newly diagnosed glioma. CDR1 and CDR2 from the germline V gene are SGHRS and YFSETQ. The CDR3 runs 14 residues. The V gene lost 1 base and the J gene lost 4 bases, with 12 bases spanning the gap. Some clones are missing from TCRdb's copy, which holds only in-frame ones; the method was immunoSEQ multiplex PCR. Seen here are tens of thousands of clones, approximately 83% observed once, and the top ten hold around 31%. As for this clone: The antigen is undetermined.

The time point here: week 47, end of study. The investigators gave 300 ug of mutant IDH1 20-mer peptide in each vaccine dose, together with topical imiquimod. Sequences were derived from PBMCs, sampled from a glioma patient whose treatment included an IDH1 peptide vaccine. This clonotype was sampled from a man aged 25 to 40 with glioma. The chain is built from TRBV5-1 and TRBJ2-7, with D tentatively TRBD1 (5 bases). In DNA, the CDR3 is TGCGCCAGCAGCTTGACCAGGGATAGGTACGAGCAGTACTTC. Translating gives CASSLTRDRYEQYF.